These T cell receptor beta chains were read from a single sample in a study of vaccination and CD4 T cells after COVID-19. No antigen has been identified for these receptors. One entry per CDR3 protein results from TCRdb running MiXCR on the PCR reads. The data show under 7,000 distinct CDR3 sequences, approximately 37% seen once. Sequences were obtained from CD4+ T cells from blood, cultured in vitro. These receptors were collected from a human donor in good health. The CDR3 runs from the conserved cysteine through the conserved F or W. A D gene is named only where the DNA matches it firmly. Clone size, where shown, is once, few, many, or a class for clones that have expanded.

D gene	V gene	clone size	J gene	CDR3 DNA	CDR3 protein
.	TRBV6-2/TRBV6-3	.	TRBJ2-7	TGTGCCAGCAGTTACGGTAATACCTACGAGCAGTACTTC	CASSYGNTYEQYF
.	TRBV6-5	.	TRBJ2-1	TGTGCCAGCAGTTATGCCCTTTTGGATGAGCAGTTCTTC	CASSYALLDEQFF
.	TRBV10-3	few	TRBJ2-2	TGTGCCATCAGTGAGGCCACCGGGGAGCTGTTTTTT	CAISEATGELFF
.	TRBV15	.	TRBJ1-5	TGTGCCACCAGCATTTCTTCCAATCAGCCCCAGCATTTT	CATSISSNQPQHF
.	TRBV20-1	few	TRBJ2-3	TGCAGTGCTAGGGATACAATGACTAATCCCCCAGATACGCAGTATTTT	CSARDTMTNPPDTQYF
.	TRBV12-3/TRBV12-4	.	TRBJ1-6	TGTGCCAGCAGAGGACATAGCTTAAACTCACCCCTCCACTTT	CASRGHSLNSPLHF
TRBD1	TRBV30	.	TRBJ2-7	TGTGCCTGCGGCTTCAGGACAGGGCACAACTCCTACGAGCAGTACTTC	CACGFRTGHNSYEQYF
.	TRBV7-2	.	TRBJ2-7	TGTGCCAGCAGCCATCCCGGGACCTACGAGCAGTACTTC	CASSHPGTYEQYF
TRBD1	TRBV2	few	TRBJ2-3	TGTGCCAGCTCAGGTTGGGGAACCGGGACAGGGGGAAGAGATACGCAGTATTTT	CASSGWGTGTGGRDTQYF
.	TRBV25-1	.	TRBJ2-7	TGTGCCAGCAGTGAATTGGCTAATTCAGAGCAGTACTTC	CASSELANSEQYF
TRBD1	TRBV20-1	few	TRBJ1-5	TGCAGTGCTAGAGATCCACAGGGGATGCATCAGCCCCAGCATTTT	CSARDPQGMHQPQHF
.	TRBV6-2/TRBV6-3	few	TRBJ2-5	TGTGCCAGCAGTTCCCCTGGGGACGTGGAGACCCAGTACTTC	CASSSPGDVETQYF
TRBD1	TRBV20-1	.	TRBJ2-1	TGCAGTGCTTCAAGGGGGACAGGGTTCAATGAGCAGTTCTTC	CSASRGTGFNEQFF
.	TRBV15	once	TRBJ2-1	TGTGCCACCAGCACCCCGGCGGTAGTTGATGAGCAGTTCTTC	CATSTPAVVDEQFF
.	TRBV20-1	few	TRBJ2-3	TGCAGTGCTCCGGTGGGCACAGATACGCAGTATTTT	CSAPVGTDTQYF
TRBD2	TRBV6-4	few	TRBJ2-1	TGTGCCAGCAGTGACTCGACTAGCGGGAGCAATGAGCAGTTCTTC	CASSDSTSGSNEQFF
.	TRBV6-4	few	TRBJ2-1	TGTGCCAGCGCCCTCGTGGAGGGAGGCAATGAGCAGTTCTTC	CASALVEGGNEQFF
.	TRBV6-5	.	TRBJ1-1	TGTGCCAGCAGTTACGACCTCACGACGGGAGCTTTCTTT	CASSYDLTTGAFF
.	TRBV27	medium-sized	TRBJ1-5	TGTGCCAGCAGTTCGGACAGAAAACATCAGCCCCAGCATTTT	CASSSDRKHQPQHF
TRBD2	TRBV6-5	few	TRBJ2-7	TGTGCCAGCAGTTATATGGCTAGCGGTGATCGCGAGCAGTACTTC	CASSYMASGDREQYF
TRBD1	TRBV27	.	TRBJ1-2	TGTGCCAGCAGTTTGAGGACAGGGGGCTATGGCTACACCTTC	CASSLRTGGYGYTF
TRBD2	TRBV28	.	TRBJ2-5	TGTGCCAGCAGTTTCTTAGTACTAGCGGTACAAGAGACCCAGTACTTC	CASSFLVLAVQETQYF
.	TRBV7-2	.	TRBJ2-2	TGTGCCAGCAGCTTATTCGGGTCGAACACCGGGGAGCTGTTTTTT	CASSLFGSNTGELFF
TRBD2	TRBV19	.	TRBJ2-3	TGTGCCAGTAGTAAGTTGCGCGGGAGGCTGGCAGATACGCAGTATTTT	CASSKLRGRLADTQYF
TRBD1	TRBV7-3	few	TRBJ1-2	TGTGCCAGCAGCTTAAACCCCGGGACAGGGGTCGGCTACACCTTC	CASSLNPGTGVGYTF
.	TRBV4-3	few	TRBJ2-2	TGCGCCAGCAGCCAAGATAGACTATTTACCGGGGAGCTGTTTTTT	CASSQDRLFTGELFF
.	TRBV27	.	TRBJ1-2	TGTGCCAGCAGTTTAAAGGGCTATGGCTACACCTTC	CASSLKGYGYTF
TRBD1	TRBV28	.	TRBJ2-7	TGTGCCAGCAGTTCCCCTAGGTCAGGGGGCAGTGGATCCTACGAGCAGTACTTC	CASSSPRSGGSGSYEQYF
.	TRBV20-1	.	TRBJ2-5	TGCAGTCCAGACCGAGGGGAGACCCAGTACTTC	CSPDRGETQYF
TRBD1	TRBV7-8	.	TRBJ2-5	TGTGCCAGCAGCTTAATGGGACAGGGAGTCGAGCCCCAGTACTTC	CASSLMGQGVEPQYF
.	TRBV20-1	.	TRBJ1-2	TGCAGTGCCAACTCGGGGGACTATGGCTACACCTTC	CSANSGDYGYTF
TRBD1	TRBV24-1	.	TRBJ2-7	TGTGCCACCAGTGACCACGGGACAGGCTACGAGCAGTACTTC	CATSDHGTGYEQYF
.	TRBV20-1	few	TRBJ2-7	TGCAGTGCTAGGATGGCCGACTTTTACGAGCAGTACTTC	CSARMADFYEQYF
TRBD2	TRBV7-2	few	TRBJ2-3	TGTGCCAGCAGTCCCAGACTAGCGGGGGCCGCAGATACGCAGTATTTT	CASSPRLAGAADTQYF
.	TRBV5-4	.	TRBJ1-1	TGTGCCAGCAGCTTCGACCGTGAAGCTTTCTTT	CASSFDREAFF
.	TRBV20-1	.	TRBJ2-3	TGCAGTGCTAGAAATTTAAGCACAGATACGCAGTATTTT	CSARNLSTDTQYF
.	TRBV20-1	few	TRBJ1-1	TGCAGTGCTGCGGGGCAGACTGAAGCTTTCTTT	CSAAGQTEAFF
.	TRBV20-1	few	TRBJ1-6	TGCAGTGCGAGGGACAACCGACTCCCCAATTCACCCCTCCACTTT	CSARDNRLPNSPLHF
.	TRBV6-1	.	TRBJ1-5	TGTGCCAGCAGTGCCACTCCAACAGGGTCGGGTCAGCCCCAGCATTTT	CASSATPTGSGQPQHF
TRBD1	TRBV19	few	TRBJ1-5	TGTGCCAGTAGTACGGGGACAGGGAGAGGAAATCAGCCCCAGCATTTT	CASSTGTGRGNQPQHF
TRBD1	TRBV29-1	.	TRBJ2-7	TGCAGCGTTGGGACAGGGGAAGGGTACGAGCAGTACTTC	CSVGTGEGYEQYF
.	TRBV19	.	TRBJ1-1	TGTGCCAGTGGGCAAGGGGTTCAGACTGAAGCTTTCTTT	CASGQGVQTEAFF
.	TRBV29-1	.	TRBJ2-7	TGCAGCGTGGGCGGATCGGTGGACGAGCAGTACTTC	CSVGGSVDEQYF
.	TRBV4-3	few	TRBJ1-5	TGCGCCAGCAGCCAAGTTGTGTCAGGTCATCAGCCCCAGCATTTT	CASSQVVSGHQPQHF
TRBD1	TRBV5-4	once	TRBJ1-1	TGTGCCAGCAGCCCCCGAGCAGGGGGCACTGAAGCTTTCTTT	CASSPRAGGTEAFF